This T cell receptor beta chain stems from a study of T cells in tuberculosis. Overall study: This South African cohort compared adolescents with or without latent tuberculosis against adults with active tuberculosis.

The assay was immunoSEQ multiplex PCR, and TCRdb's table has in-frame clones only and misses some. The sample holds tens of thousands of clones; roughly 94% are singletons and the top ten take about 4.7%. Trimming cost V 2 bases and J 8 bases; bases outside gene matches: 9. This CDR3 contains 15 residues. Germline values: CDR1 MGHRA, CDR2 YSYEKL. The time point was: new active TB diagnosis, blood taken before or within 7 days of starting treatment. HIV-seronegative South African adults aged 18 years or older had newly diagnosed active tuberculosis. Each clinical donor contributed on average approximately 99,000 T cells from unsorted cryopreserved PBMC.

The source material was PBMCs, sampled at tuberculosis diagnosis. The origin of this receptor is an adult with tuberculosis. This rearrangement joins TRBV4-1 to TRBJ1-2, with 9 bases fitting TRBD1. CDR3 in amino acids: CASSQPGTGGRGYTF. The CDR3 DNA is TGCGCCAGCAGCCAACCGGGCACAGGGGGCCGAGGCTACACCTTC.